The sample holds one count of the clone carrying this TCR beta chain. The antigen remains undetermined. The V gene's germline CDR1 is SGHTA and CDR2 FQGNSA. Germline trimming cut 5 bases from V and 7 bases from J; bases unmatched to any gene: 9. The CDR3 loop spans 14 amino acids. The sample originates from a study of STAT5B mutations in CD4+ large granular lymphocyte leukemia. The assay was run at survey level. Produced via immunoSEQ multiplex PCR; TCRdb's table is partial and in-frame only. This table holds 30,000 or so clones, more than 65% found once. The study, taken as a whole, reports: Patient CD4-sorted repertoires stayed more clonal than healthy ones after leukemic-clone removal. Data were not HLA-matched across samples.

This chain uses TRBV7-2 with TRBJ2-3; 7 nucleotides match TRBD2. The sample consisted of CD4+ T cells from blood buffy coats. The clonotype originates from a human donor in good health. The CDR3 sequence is CASSPQRGMNTQYF. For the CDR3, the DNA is TGTGCCAGCAGCCCTCAGCGGGGCATGAATACGCAGTATTTT.